Presented here are 25 T cell receptor beta chains from one specimen sequenced in a study of blood T cell repertoires in COVID-19 (dated by TCRdb to the early 2020s). The protocol used for the library was the immunoSEQ multiplex PCR assay. TCRdb stores this immuneACCESS table with in-frame sequences only. Part of the clones is absent; in the studies checked, under half of the shortfall reflects unresolved V genes, and no reason is known for the rest. This sample gives about 240,000 clones in total; approximately 86% of them show up just once. Less than 4% of the sample is held by the ten biggest clonotypes. Input material: PBMCs or T cells enriched from blood (not recorded which). Receptors originate from a woman between 35 and 50 years old with acute COVID-19.

The chain joins TRBV6-5 to TRBJ2-5; tentatively, D is TRBD2 (5 bases). Looked up from germline, CDR1 is MNHEY and CDR2 is SVGAGI. Trimming pared 5 bases from V and 4 bases from J, leaving 17 bases between. This CDR3 is 15 amino acids long. The CDR3 here is CASSTPNGGVETQYF. CDR3 DNA: TGTGCCAGCAGTACCCCTAACGGAGGCGTAGAGACCCAGTACTTC.

A single count supports this clone. The rearrangement joins TRBV24-1 to TRBJ2-7, with 7 bases matching TRBD1. Germline V gene sequence: CDR1 KGHDR, CDR2 SFDVKD. CDR3 length: 15 amino acids. The ends lost 1 base at V and 1 base at J; junction bases unmatched: 3. The CDR3 DNA reads as TGTGCCACCAGTGATTTTAGACAGGGTTCCTACGAGCAGTACTTC. It specifies CATSDFRQGSYEQYF.

J is TRBJ2-1 and V is TRBV6-5, with D tentatively TRBD1 (6 bases). Trimming pared 6 bases from V and 7 bases from J, leaving 19 bases between. The length of the CDR3 is 15 residues. From germline, CDR1 is MNHEY and CDR2 SVGAGI. CDR3 sequence: CASSLTRQARNEQFF. The CDR3 DNA sequence: TGTGCCAGCAGCCTCACCCGACAGGCTAGGAATGAGCAGTTCTTC.

In its sample, this clone was seen once. This rearrangement joins TRBV5-1 to TRBJ2-1; no clear D gene. V was shortened by 5 bases and J by 5 bases, with 14 bases between the two germline ends. This CDR3 contains 14 residues. Germline V gives CDR1 SGHRS, CDR2 YFSETQ. CDR3 nucleotide sequence: TGCGCCAGCAGTAATACTGCGGTCCACAATGAGCAGTTCTTC. Translating it yields CASSNTAVHNEQFF.

The chain carries TRBV3-1 (or the pseudogene TRBV3-2) and TRBJ1-5; D gene unclear. There are 13 residues in the CDR3. The germline V and J ends were trimmed by 4 bases and 4 bases, with 8 bases remaining between them. Germline V gene lookup returns CDR1 LGHDT and CDR2 YNNKEL (reference sequence). The CDR3 is CASSPYSNQPQHF. The CDR3 DNA sequence: TGTGCCAGCAGCCCTTATTCGAATCAGCCCCAGCATTTT.

The V call is TRBV7-6, the J call TRBJ2-3; D is unclear. Germline V gives CDR1 SGHVS, CDR2 FNYEAQ. V lost 4 bases and J 2 bases, leaving 4 bases between the germline ends. The CDR3 extends over 12 amino acids. In DNA form, the CDR3 reads TGTGCCAGCAGCTCCTACACAGATACGCAGTATTTT. Translation gives CASSSYTDTQYF.

This sequence joins TRBV6-5 and TRBJ2-1, with TRBD2 identical over 8 bases. Looked up from germline, CDR1 is MNHEY and CDR2 is SVGAGI. With V trimmed by 1 base and J by 6 bases, 2 bases remained unmatched. This CDR3 has 14 amino acids. The CDR3 sequence is CASSYFSGSNEQFF. As DNA, the CDR3 is TGTGCCAGCAGTTACTTCAGCGGGAGCAATGAGCAGTTCTTC.

This chain links TRBV9 with TRBJ2-2, with D unresolved. The CDR3 has 14 residues. Trimming pared 4 bases from V and 4 bases from J, leaving 11 bases between. The germline V gene encodes CDR1 SGDLS and CDR2 YYNGEE. The CDR3 is CASSSNSGTGELFF. Written as DNA, the CDR3 is TGTGCCAGCAGCTCCAACTCTGGCACCGGGGAGCTGTTTTTT.

This chain links TRBV9 with TRBJ1-2; 10 bases are a match to TRBD1. The V gene end was trimmed by 4 bases and the J gene end by 6 bases; junction bases not matched to a gene: 9. This CDR3 is 15 amino acids long. The germline gives CDR1 SGDLS, CDR2 YYNGEE. This CDR3 reads CASSPRDRGRNGYTF. As DNA, the CDR3 is TGTGCCAGCAGCCCCCGGGACAGGGGAAGGAATGGCTACACCTTC.

The V and J genes are TRBV2 and TRBJ2-7, with 10 bases identical to TRBD1. This CDR3 spans 15 amino acids. Germline CDR1 SNHLY, CDR2 FYNNEI. V gave up 6 bases and J gave up 3 bases; unmatched junction bases: 8. CDR3 amino acids: CASRVRTGGNYEQYF. The CDR3 DNA reads as TGTGCCAGCAGGGTAAGGACAGGGGGGAACTACGAGCAGTACTTC.

V gene TRBV24-1 combines with J gene TRBJ2-7; 8 positions agree with TRBD1. CDR1 KGHDR and CDR2 SFDVKD come from the germline V gene. Trimming took 8 bases from V and 2 from J; bases not matched to a gene: 10. The CDR3 consists of 15 residues. The CDR3 here is CATKSPGQDTYEQYF. Here the CDR3 DNA reads TGTGCCACCAAGTCCCCGGGACAGGATACCTACGAGCAGTACTTC.

The chain employs TRBV19 and TRBJ2-2, with 10 nucleotides matching TRBD1. Per the germline V gene, CDR1 is LNHDA and CDR2 is SQIVND (reference sequence). CDR3 length equals 15 residues. V lost 10 bases, J lost 4 bases, and 9 bases stayed unmatched. In DNA, the CDR3 is TGTGCCACACACCGGGACAGGGGTATCACCGGGGAGCTGTTTTTT. Translated: CATHRDRGITGELFF.

The V call is TRBV29-1, the J call TRBJ1-4; no clear D. The CDR3 is made up of 12 amino acids. CDR1 is SQVTM and CDR2 is ANQGSEA in the germline V gene. Trimming pared 4 bases from V and 5 bases from J, leaving 8 bases between. In DNA, the CDR3 is TGCAGCGTTGGGACGGGGAATGAAAAACTGTTTTTT. This translates into CSVGTGNEKLFF. The full variable domain, rest sourced from reference TRBV29-1 and TRBJ1-4, is SAVISQKPSRDICQRGTSLTIQCQVDSQVTMMFWYRQQPGQSLTLIATANQGSEATYESGFVIDKFPISRPNLTFSTLTVSNMSPEDSSIYLCSVGTGNEKLFFGSGTQLSVL.

The chain couples TRBV21-1 to TRBJ2-3; the table's D call of TRBD2 was not tested on the DNA. TRBV21-1 is given as a pseudogene. CDR3 length equals 15 residues. The CDR3 DNA reads as TGTGCCAGCAGCAGACTAGCGATACACACAGATACGCAGTATTTT. It translates to CASSRLAIHTDTQYF.

The chain carries TRBV7-3 and TRBJ1-6; D gene unclear. Germline loops: CDR1 SGHTA, CDR2 FQGTGA. V lost 4 bases to trimming and J lost 7 bases, with 14 bases between them. CDR3 length: 15 residues. CDR3 loop: CASSSYGLGNSPLHF. Here the CDR3 DNA reads TGTGCCAGCAGCTCTTATGGGCTGGGCAATTCACCCCTCCACTTT.

This rearrangement joins TRBV15 to TRBJ1-5, with 7 bases fitting TRBD1. Germline V gene sequence: CDR1 LNHNV, CDR2 YYDKDF (reference sequence). The ends lost 0 bases at V and 2 bases at J; junction bases unmatched: 4. The CDR3 totals 16 residues. CDR3 loop: CATSRDQTGRNQPQHF. CDR3 DNA: TGTGCCACCAGCAGAGACCAGACAGGGCGCAATCAGCCCCAGCATTTT.

The V call is TRBV6-2 or TRBV6-3, the J call TRBJ1-2; D is possibly TRBD1 (6 bases). The germline CDR1 and CDR2 sequences are MNHEY and SVGEGT. The CDR3 loop spans 15 amino acids. V was trimmed by 2 bases and J by 4 bases, leaving 14 bases between them. The CDR3 is CASSYGGTPSYGYTF. For the CDR3, the DNA is TGTGCCAGCAGTTACGGGGGCACCCCTAGCTATGGCTACACCTTC.

This clone was picked up a small number of times. This chain joins TRBV14 and TRBJ2-7; D possibly corresponds to TRBD2 (6 bases). V was trimmed by 1 base and J by 0 bases, leaving 10 bases between them. The CDR3 is 15 residues long. The germline gives CDR1 SGHDN, CDR2 FVKESK. The CDR3 reads CASSQGIGSSYEQYF. The CDR3 DNA sequence: TGTGCCAGCAGCCAAGGTATCGGGAGCTCCTACGAGCAGTACTTC.

The chain joins TRBV7-6 to TRBJ2-3, with 7 positions matching TRBD2. The length of the CDR3 is 15 residues. The germline CDR1 and CDR2 sequences are SGHVS and FNYEAQ. J lost 4 bases, V lost 1 base, and 5 bases had no gene match. In nucleotides, the CDR3 is TGTGCCAGCAGCTTAGTCCCGGGAGGCCCAGATACGCAGTATTTT. This codes for CASSLVPGGPDTQYF.

The CDR3 DNA reads TGTGCCAGCAGTTTATCACAGGGGGACAGGGGACACTATGGCTACACCTTC. Residues: CASSLSQGDRGHYGYTF. The chain is built from TRBV27 and TRBJ1-2; 10 bases match TRBD1. The germline V gene encodes CDR1 MNHEY and CDR2 SMNVEV (reference sequence). V gave up 0 bases and J gave up 3 bases; unmatched junction bases: 7. CDR3 length equals 17 residues.

V gene TRBV6-1 combines with J gene TRBJ2-5, with TRBD1 as a possible D gene (6 bases). CDR3 length equals 15 residues. V lost 3 bases to trimming and J lost 5 bases, with 16 bases between them. Germline CDR1 reads MNHNS; CDR2 reads SASEGT. DNA for the CDR3: TGTGCCAGCAGTGATTTGTTTGGGCAGGGGGAGACCCAGTACTTC. Translation gives CASSDLFGQGETQYF.

V is TRBV4-1 and J is TRBJ1-1; D may be TRBD1 (6 bases). CDR1 is MGHRA and CDR2 is YSYEKL in the germline V gene. Trimming took off 4 bases at V and 2 bases at J, with 11 bases between the two ends. This CDR3 has 14 amino acids. The CDR3 loop reads CASSRPDRNTEAFF. CDR3 sequence (DNA): TGCGCCAGCAGCCGACCGGACAGAAACACTGAAGCTTTCTTT.

CDR3 amino acids: CASSQTLAGDEQFF. The DNA for the CDR3 is TGTGCCAGCAGCCAAACGCTAGCGGGAGATGAGCAGTTCTTC. This chain links TRBV4-2 with TRBJ2-1, with TRBD2 identical over 10 bases. Germline V gene sequence: CDR1 LGHNA, CDR2 YNFKEQ. Trimming took 2 bases from V and 8 from J; bases not matched to a gene: 3. CDR3 length: 14 amino acids.

This clone has just one count. This chain connects TRBV5-1 to TRBJ1-4; TRBD1 is a possible D gene (6 bases). Germline values: CDR1 SGHRS, CDR2 YFSETQ. Trimming removed 2 bases from V and 4 bases from J, with 12 bases in between. This CDR3 spans 15 amino acids. DNA of the CDR3: TGCGCCAGCAGCTTTCAGGGGCTTGATAATGAAAAACTGTTTTTT. This codes for CASSFQGLDNEKLFF.

Only one count was recorded for this clone. The chain recombines TRBV5-5 with TRBJ1-2; a possible D gene is TRBD1 (6 bases). The V end lost 7 bases, the J end lost 4 bases, and 11 bases lay between the germline ends. CDR3 length: 12 amino acids. Germline CDR1 and CDR2: SGHKS and YYEKEE (reference sequence). The CDR3 DNA sequence: TGTGCCAGCGGAAAGGGGGTCTATGGCTACACCTTC. This encodes CASGKGVYGYTF. Looking up the rest from reference TRBV5-5 and TRBJ1-2 gives the full variable domain: DAGVTQSPTHLIKTRGQQVTLRCSPISGHKSVSWYQQVLGQGPQFIFQYYEKEERGRGNFPDRFSARQFPNYSSELNVNALLLGDSALYLCASGKGVYGYTFGSGTRLTVV.